The next 16 T cell receptor beta chains were all read from a single sample in a study of spatial heterogeneity in lung cancer (dated by TCRdb to the late 2010s). The library was prepared using 5' RACE. The sequencer was a NextSeq 500. In TCRdb, the public reads were trimmed at Q25 with fastp and aligned with MiXCR, with productive beta chains retained. Entries are consolidated by CDR3 protein sequence, retaining the most common genes and DNA. This sample gives roughly 10,000 distinct CDR3 sequences in total; about 20% of them show up just once. The ten largest clones represent about 41% of the sample. The sample's time point label is to be understood as: blood at routine non-recurrence follow-up after resection. This sample comprised PBMCs, obtained at follow-up. The receptors shown here come from a male donor with early-stage non-small cell lung cancer.

In this sample, this clonotype turned up many times. This sequence joins TRBV2 and TRBJ2-1, with D perhaps TRBD1 or TRBD2 (5 bases each). The ends were cut back, 6 bases at V and 4 bases at J, with 19 bases in the middle. Germline V gene sequence: CDR1 SNHLY, CDR2 FYNNEI. The CDR3 loop spans 16 amino acids. This chain's CDR3 is CASRGFRGRSYNEQFF. As DNA, the CDR3 is TGTGCCAGCAGGGGTTTCCGGGGACGCAGTTACAATGAGCAGTTCTTC.

This clonotype is large within its sample. The CDR3 loop reads CASSLGLGTGYNEGYYEQYF. In nucleotides, the CDR3 is TGTGCCAGCAGTTTAGGGCTAGGGACAGGGTACAATGAAGGCTACTACGAGCAGTACTTC. V is TRBV12-3 or TRBV12-4 and J is TRBJ2-7; TRBD1 matches 9 bases. The CDR3 sequence is 20 residues long. Trimming removed 1 base from V and 3 bases from J; junction bases left unmatched: 19.

This clonotype was counted many times. J is TRBJ2-1 and V is TRBV9; 11 nucleotides agree with TRBD2. V trimming: 4 bases; J trimming: 4 bases; junction bases outside the gene matches: 7. The V gene's germline CDR1 is SGDLS and CDR2 YYNGEE. The CDR3 spans 16 residues. The CDR3 loop reads CASSPPSGRSYNEQFF. CDR3 DNA: TGTGCCAGCAGCCCTCCTAGCGGGAGGTCATACAATGAGCAGTTCTTC.

This clonotype is categorized as medium-sized. This chain links TRBV29-1 with TRBJ1-1; TRBD1 matches 8 bases. The CDR3 length is 13 residues. Trimming removed 3 bases from V and 6 bases from J; junction bases left unmatched: 6. Germline CDR1 and CDR2: SQVTM and ANQGSEA. The CDR3 DNA sequence: TGCAGCGTTGAGGCAGGGGGCGGATCTGAAGCTTTCTTT. It codes for CSVEAGGGSEAFF.

Judged by abundance, this clonotype is large. The rearrangement uses TRBV6-5 and TRBJ2-1; TRBD2 might be the D (5 bases). The V and J ends lost 6 bases and 0 bases respectively, with 9 bases between them. In germline, CDR1 is MNHEY, CDR2 SVGAGI. The CDR3 length is 14 residues. CDR3 nucleotide sequence: TGTGCCAGCAGCGAGCGGAGCTCCTACAATGAGCAGTTCTTC. Residues: CASSERSSYNEQFF.

The genes are TRBV7-9 and TRBJ1-1; D is unresolved. The CDR3 has 13 residues. The germline V and J ends were trimmed by 4 bases and 4 bases, with 10 bases remaining between them. Germline V gene lookup returns CDR1 SEHNR and CDR2 FQNEAQ (reference sequence). CDR3 amino acids: CASSSPRFTEAFF. CDR3 sequence (DNA): TGTGCCAGCAGCTCCCCTCGATTCACTGAAGCTTTCTTT.

This clonotype was detected ten times or more. This chain uses TRBV20-1 with TRBJ2-3; no reliable D call. The ends were cut back, 6 bases at V and 0 bases at J, with 16 bases in the middle. Looked up from germline, CDR1 is DFQATT and CDR2 is SNEGSKA (reference sequence). This CDR3 is built from 15 residues. CDR3: CSAPGRGTSTDTQYF. For the CDR3, the DNA is TGCAGTGCCCCTGGACGCGGCACCAGCACAGATACGCAGTATTTT.

This clonotype occurred a few times. The chain links TRBV4-1 to TRBJ2-1; TRBD2 agrees at 9 bases. The CDR3 contains 18 residues. V trimming: 0 bases; J trimming: 8 bases; junction bases outside the gene matches: 14. The germline CDR1 and CDR2 sequences are MGHRA and YSYEKL. CDR3 residues: CASSQEKASGTRWDEQFF. CDR3 DNA sequence: TGCGCCAGCAGCCAAGAAAAGGCTAGCGGGACAAGGTGGGATGAGCAGTTCTTC.

Judged by abundance, this clonotype is medium-sized. This sequence joins TRBV19 and TRBJ2-7; D is perhaps TRBD1 (5 bases). The V end lost 2 bases, the J end lost 2 bases, and 25 bases lay between the germline ends. This CDR3 contains 19 residues. Germline V gives CDR1 LNHDA, CDR2 SQIVND (reference sequence). CDR3 DNA sequence: TGTGCCAGTAGTATAAAAGGTCTTGCCGGACACAAACCCCCCTACGAGCAGTACTTC. Translated: CASSIKGLAGHKPPYEQYF.

In its sample, this clonotype was seen many times. The J gene is TRBJ2-7, the V gene TRBV10-2; 11 bases are a match to TRBD2. The CDR3 length is 15 residues. The germline gives CDR1 WSHSY, CDR2 SAAADI. J gave up 2 bases and V 6 bases, and 6 bases lay outside the gene matches. This chain's CDR3 is CASSQLAGVTYEQYF. In DNA, the CDR3 is TGCGCCAGCAGCCAACTAGCGGGGGTTACCTACGAGCAGTACTTC.

This clonotype was observed at least ten times. The gene calls are TRBV2 and TRBJ2-7; 11 bases agree with TRBD2. V lost 6 bases, J lost 6 bases, and 1 base stayed unmatched. The CDR3 runs 12 residues. Germline values: CDR1 SNHLY, CDR2 FYNNEI. The CDR3, as DNA: TGTGCCAGCAGAGGACTAGCGGGCGAGCAGTACTTC. This sequence encodes CASRGLAGEQYF. The variable domain in full, completed from reference TRBV2 and TRBJ2-7, reads EPEVTQTPSHQVTQMGQEVILRCVPISNHLYFYWYRQILGQKVEFLVSFYNNEISEKSEIFDDQFSVERPDGSNFTLKIRSTKLEDSAMYFCASRGLAGEQYFGPGTRLTVT.

The J gene is TRBJ2-2, the V gene TRBV30; D uncertain. This CDR3 spans 12 amino acids. The germline CDR1 and CDR2 sequences are GTSNPN and SVGIG (reference sequence). V was clipped by 0 bases and J by 3 bases, with 2 bases between them. The CDR3 reads CAWSVDTGELFF. The CDR3 bases are TGTGCCTGGAGTGTTGACACCGGGGAGCTGTTTTTT.

J is TRBJ2-3 and V is TRBV29-1, with D tentatively TRBD2 (5 bases). Trimming pared 6 bases from V and 1 base from J, leaving 11 bases between. The CDR3 is 13 residues long. Germline CDR1 reads SQVTM; CDR2 reads ANQGSEA. In nucleotides, the CDR3 is TGCAGCGTGCGGGTTCCGGGCACAGATACGCAGTATTTT. This codes for CSVRVPGTDTQYF.

This clonotype was observed a single time. The V gene is TRBV12-3 or TRBV12-4, the J gene TRBJ1-5; D remains unclear. The ends were cut back, 5 bases at V and 5 bases at J, with 16 bases in the middle. The CDR3 spans 15 residues. The CDR3 DNA reads TGTGCCAGCAGTAATAAGGGAGTTGGGTATCAGCCCCAGCATTTT. Its protein product is CASSNKGVGYQPQHF.

This clonotype was found many times. The chain uses TRBV5-4 and TRBJ2-7; no clear D. V was clipped by 7 bases and J by 4 bases, with 9 bases between them. From germline, CDR1 is SGHNT and CDR2 YYREEE (reference sequence). This CDR3 region has 11 residues. The CDR3 protein is CASGLGYEQYF. In DNA, the CDR3 is TGTGCCAGCGGCCTGGGTTACGAGCAGTACTTC.

CDR3 sequence (DNA): TGCAGTGCTAGGGCAGAGACCCAGTACTTC. Its protein product is CSARAETQYF. The chain is built from TRBV20-1 and TRBJ2-5; D gene unclear. Trimming took 3 bases from V and 4 from J, leaving 3 bases between them. The CDR3 totals 10 residues. CDR1 DFQATT and CDR2 SNEGSKA come from the germline V gene (reference sequence).